The next 4 T cell receptor beta chains were all read from a single sample in a study of T cell responses to AZD1222 COVID-19 vaccine. Some clones are missing from TCRdb's copy, which holds only in-frame ones; the method was immunoSEQ multiplex PCR. Seen here are about 130,000 clones, 93% observed once, and the top ten hold approximately 3.3%. The source material was peripheral blood, sampled on day 0 of AZD1222 vaccination. These receptors all come from an adult in good health.

This clone occurred once. The chain uses TRBV5-4 and TRBJ1-1; D gene uncertain. The CDR3 has 12 amino acids. The germline V gene encodes CDR1 SGHNT and CDR2 YYREEE (reference sequence). V lost 4 bases to trimming and J lost 5 bases, with 9 bases between them. CDR3 sequence reads: CASSLQRTEAFF. CDR3 bases: TGTGCCAGCAGCCTCCAGAGGACTGAAGCTTTCTTT.

This clone was counted a single time. This sequence joins TRBV11-1 and TRBJ2-1, with 12 bases that match TRBD2. With V trimmed by 5 bases and J by 7 bases, 3 bases remained unmatched. From germline, CDR1 is SGHAT and CDR2 FQDESV (reference sequence). The CDR3 has 14 amino acids. The CDR3 DNA follows: TGTGCCAGCAGCATCGGGACTAGCGGGAATGAGCAGTTCTTC. This codes for CASSIGTSGNEQFF.

The chain employs TRBV3-1 (or the pseudogene TRBV3-2) and TRBJ1-2; no firm D call. CDR3 length: 15 residues. In germline, CDR1 is LGHDT, CDR2 YNNKEL (reference sequence). Between the trimmed V and J ends, which lost 4 bases and 3 bases, there was a span of 15 bases. The CDR3 DNA reads as TGTGCCAGCAGCCCCTCCCCGGGCAGTCACTATGGCTACACCTTC. This encodes CASSPSPGSHYGYTF.

The chain has TRBV28 and TRBJ2-3; 8 bases agree with TRBD2. This CDR3 has 15 amino acids. Germline CDR1 MDHEN, CDR2 SYDVKM. V gave up 7 bases and J gave up 3 bases; unmatched junction bases: 9. This CDR3 reads CASTTVIAGTDTQYF. The CDR3 region has the DNA TGTGCCAGCACCACCGTCATAGCGGGGACAGATACGCAGTATTTT.